Listed below are T cell receptor beta chains from one sample, sequenced in a study of neurological immune-mediated disorders. TCRdb fed the 5' RACE reads into MiXCR, producing one record per CDR3 protein. The profile shows tens of thousands of distinct CDR3 sequences, roughly 2.5% of them singletons. The source material was PBMCs. These receptors were obtained from a man aged 45 to 65 with multiple sclerosis. CDR3s include the opening cysteine and the closing phenylalanine or tryptophan. D genes are given only for firm matches. Size tells how often a clone was seen (once, few, many) or the class of an expanded clone, and some rows leave it out.

j_call: TRBJ1-2
clone_size: many
v_call: TRBV5-5
d_call: TRBD1
cdr3_aa: CASSLSDRAGRNGYTF
cdr3_nt: TGTGCCAGCAGCCTGTCCGACAGGGCAGGAAGAAATGGCTACACCTTC

j_call: TRBJ2-1
clone_size: many
v_call: TRBV5-6
d_call: -
cdr3_aa: CASSLGSSEDNEQFF
cdr3_nt: TGTGCCAGCAGCTTGGGATCTAGCGAGGACAATGAGCAGTTCTTC

j_call: TRBJ1-2
clone_size: many
v_call: TRBV12-3/TRBV12-4
d_call: -
cdr3_aa: CASSLTLAGPYGYTF
cdr3_nt: TGTGCCAGCAGTTTAACCCTTGCAGGCCCCTATGGCTACACCTTC

j_call: TRBJ2-3
clone_size: many
v_call: TRBV10-3
d_call: -
cdr3_aa: CAISESTRAGDTQYF
cdr3_nt: TGTGCCATCAGTGAGTCTACTAGGGCAGGAGATACGCAGTATTTT

j_call: TRBJ2-1
clone_size: many
v_call: TRBV7-2
d_call: TRBD2
cdr3_aa: CASSRVGTSGGTTYNEQFF
cdr3_nt: TGTGCCAGCAGCAGGGTAGGGACTAGCGGGGGGACAACCTACAATGAGCAGTTCTTC

j_call: TRBJ1-3
clone_size: many
v_call: TRBV29-1
d_call: -
cdr3_aa: CSAKVTGNTIYF
cdr3_nt: TGCAGCGCAAAGGTGACGGGAAACACCATATATTTT

j_call: TRBJ2-7
clone_size: many
v_call: TRBV7-8
d_call: -
cdr3_aa: CASSSRRFSADEQYF
cdr3_nt: TGTGCCAGCAGCTCCAGAAGGTTCAGCGCGGACGAGCAGTACTTC

j_call: TRBJ1-1
clone_size: many
v_call: TRBV12-3/TRBV12-4
d_call: -
cdr3_aa: CASSLGLTEAFF
cdr3_nt: TGTGCCAGCAGCCTGGGACTGACTGAAGCTTTCTTT

j_call: TRBJ1-1
clone_size: many
v_call: TRBV9
d_call: -
cdr3_aa: CASSPGGVNTEAFF
cdr3_nt: TGTGCCAGCAGCCCCGGGGGGGTGAACACTGAAGCTTTCTTT

j_call: TRBJ1-1
clone_size: many
v_call: TRBV5-1
d_call: -
cdr3_aa: CASSLPGPPNTEAFF
cdr3_nt: TGCGCCAGCAGCCTTCCGGGACCCCCGAACACTGAAGCTTTCTTT

j_call: TRBJ2-5
clone_size: many
v_call: TRBV7-2
d_call: TRBD1
cdr3_aa: CASSPDRYQETQYF
cdr3_nt: TGTGCCAGCAGCCCGGACAGGTACCAAGAGACCCAGTACTTC

j_call: TRBJ2-3
clone_size: many
v_call: TRBV5-1
d_call: TRBD2
cdr3_aa: CASGLAGPSTDTQYF
cdr3_nt: TGCGCCAGCGGACTAGCGGGGCCTAGCACAGATACGCAGTATTTT

j_call: TRBJ2-7
clone_size: many
v_call: TRBV5-1
d_call: -
cdr3_aa: CASSLGTVHHEQYF
cdr3_nt: TGCGCCAGCAGCTTGGGAACAGTCCACCACGAGCAGTACTTC

j_call: TRBJ2-7
clone_size: many
v_call: TRBV15
d_call: TRBD2
cdr3_aa: CATSPRSGEITYEQYF
cdr3_nt: TGTGCCACCAGCCCCCGGAGCGGGGAAATTACCTACGAGCAGTACTTC

j_call: TRBJ1-1
clone_size: many
v_call: TRBV7-9
d_call: -
cdr3_aa: CASSFTTRPTQMNTEAFF
cdr3_nt: TGTGCCAGCAGCTTTACGACACGGCCAACGCAGATGAACACTGAAGCTTTCTTT

j_call: TRBJ1-2
clone_size: many
v_call: TRBV4-1
d_call: TRBD1
cdr3_aa: CASSQSMGQGDYGYTF
cdr3_nt: TGCGCCAGCAGCCAAAGCATGGGACAGGGGGACTATGGCTACACCTTC

j_call: TRBJ2-2
clone_size: many
v_call: TRBV20-1
d_call: TRBD1
cdr3_aa: CSAPPGTGGNTGELFF
cdr3_nt: TGCAGTGCTCCCCCCGGGACAGGGGGGAACACCGGGGAGCTGTTTTTT

j_call: TRBJ2-3
clone_size: few
v_call: TRBV7-2
d_call: -
cdr3_aa: CASSYTAPGTERADTQYF
cdr3_nt: TGTGCCAGTAGCTACACGGCTCCCGGGACGGAAAGGGCAGATACGCAGTATTTT

j_call: TRBJ2-7
clone_size: -
v_call: TRBV18
d_call: -
cdr3_aa: CASSRQGTITYEQYF
cdr3_nt: TGTGCCAGCTCACGACAGGGGACTATAACCTACGAGCAGTACTTC

j_call: TRBJ1-5
clone_size: few
v_call: TRBV18
d_call: TRBD1
cdr3_aa: CASSQGQGYNQPQHF
cdr3_nt: TGTGCCAGCTCTCAAGGACAGGGATACAATCAGCCCCAGCATTTT

j_call: TRBJ2-2
clone_size: many
v_call: TRBV9
d_call: -
cdr3_aa: CASSPLSGELFF
cdr3_nt: TGTGCCAGCAGCCCTTTGAGCGGGGAGCTGTTTTTT

j_call: TRBJ2-1
clone_size: many
v_call: TRBV6-2/TRBV6-3
d_call: -
cdr3_aa: CASSYYQGGLKGNEQFF
cdr3_nt: TGTGCCAGCAGTTACTACCAGGGGGGGTTGAAAGGGAATGAGCAGTTCTTC

j_call: TRBJ1-6
clone_size: many
v_call: TRBV12-3/TRBV12-4
d_call: -
cdr3_aa: CASSLRGYSPLNF
cdr3_nt: TGTGCCAGCAGTTTAAGGGGTTATTCACCCCTCAACTTT

j_call: TRBJ1-2
clone_size: many
v_call: TRBV6-6
d_call: TRBD1
cdr3_aa: CASSTGDRLYGYTF
cdr3_nt: TGTGCCAGCAGCACAGGGGACCGCCTCTATGGCTACACCTTC

j_call: TRBJ2-7
clone_size: -
v_call: TRBV6-9
d_call: -
cdr3_aa: CASARSPVGQEQYF
cdr3_nt: TGTGCCAGCGCCCGCTCGCCGGTAGGTCAAGAGCAGTACTTC

j_call: TRBJ2-1
clone_size: many
v_call: TRBV20-1
d_call: -
cdr3_aa: CSARGPTTQFF
cdr3_nt: TGCAGTGCTAGAGGGCCTACGACTCAGTTCTTC

j_call: TRBJ1-1
clone_size: many
v_call: TRBV20-1
d_call: -
cdr3_aa: CSARVRGGTEAFF
cdr3_nt: TGCAGTGCTAGAGTTAGGGGAGGCACTGAAGCTTTCTTT

j_call: TRBJ1-2
clone_size: few
v_call: TRBV5-1
d_call: -
cdr3_aa: CASRPLTGYGYTF
cdr3_nt: TGCGCCAGCAGACCCTTAACAGGCTATGGCTACACCTTC

j_call: TRBJ2-3
clone_size: many
v_call: TRBV7-9
d_call: -
cdr3_aa: CASSLGGWGQFTDTQYF
cdr3_nt: TGTGCCAGCAGCTTAGGAGGGTGGGGACAATTCACAGATACGCAGTATTTT

j_call: TRBJ2-1
clone_size: many
v_call: TRBV7-2
d_call: -
cdr3_aa: CASSLALGGEQFF
cdr3_nt: TGTGCCAGCAGCTTAGCGCTGGGAGGTGAGCAGTTCTTC

j_call: TRBJ1-1
clone_size: many
v_call: TRBV12-3/TRBV12-4
d_call: -
cdr3_aa: CASSLREGTEAFF
cdr3_nt: TGTGCCAGCAGTTTAAGAGAGGGCACTGAAGCTTTCTTT

j_call: TRBJ2-7
clone_size: many
v_call: TRBV29-1
d_call: -
cdr3_aa: CSVETRNSYEQYF
cdr3_nt: TGCAGCGTTGAGACCAGGAACTCCTACGAGCAGTACTTC

j_call: TRBJ1-5
clone_size: many
v_call: TRBV28
d_call: TRBD1
cdr3_aa: CASTYLDRASNQPQHF
cdr3_nt: TGTGCCAGCACCTACCTGGACAGGGCTAGCAATCAGCCCCAGCATTTT